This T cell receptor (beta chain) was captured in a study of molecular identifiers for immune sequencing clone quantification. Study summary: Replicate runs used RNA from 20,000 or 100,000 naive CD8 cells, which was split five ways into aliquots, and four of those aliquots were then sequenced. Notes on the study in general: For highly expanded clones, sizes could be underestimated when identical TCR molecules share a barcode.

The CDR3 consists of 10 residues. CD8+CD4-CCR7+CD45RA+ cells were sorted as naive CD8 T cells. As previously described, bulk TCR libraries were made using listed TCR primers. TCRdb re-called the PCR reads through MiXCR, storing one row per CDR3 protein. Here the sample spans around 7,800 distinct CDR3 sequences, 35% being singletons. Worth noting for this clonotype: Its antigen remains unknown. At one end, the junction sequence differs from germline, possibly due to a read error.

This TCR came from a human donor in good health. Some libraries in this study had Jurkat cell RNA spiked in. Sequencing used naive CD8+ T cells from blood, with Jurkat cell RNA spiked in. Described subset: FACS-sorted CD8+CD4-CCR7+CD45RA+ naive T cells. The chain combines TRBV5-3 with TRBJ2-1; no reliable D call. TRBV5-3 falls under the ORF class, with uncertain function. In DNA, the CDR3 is TGTGCCAGCAGCTTTTATGAGCAGTTCTTC. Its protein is CASSFYEQFF.